The 12 T cell receptor beta chains below come from one sample, sequenced in a study of T cells in Graves' hyperthyroidism and ophthalmopathy (dated by TCRdb to between 2018 and 2021). Preparation of the library involved multiplex PCR. The sample was run on an Illumina HiSeq 2000. Amplification of TCR beta CDR3 regions was carried out from RNA transcripts. For the first round of RT-PCR on the TCR CDR3, the HTBI primer set was used together with the Qiagen OneStep RT-PCR kit. The raw public reads went through TCRdb reprocessing: fastp at Q25, MiXCR clone calling, in-frame beta chains kept. Rows are combined by CDR3 protein, so each entry shows the most common genes and DNA. This sample gives fewer than 900,000 distinct CDR3 sequences in total; around 17% of them show up just once. The ten largest clones represent about 8.4% of the sample. Sequenced sample: blood. These TCRs come from a man younger than 35 with Graves' hyperthyroidism.

CDR3 DNA: TGTGCCAGCAGTAAAGGACAGAACACCGGGGAGCTGTTTTTT. Translation: CASSKGQNTGELFF. The chain uses TRBV28 and TRBJ2-2; maybe TRBD1 (5 bases). Germline CDR1 MDHEN, CDR2 SYDVKM. V was pared by 5 bases and J by 1 base, with 8 bases between. The CDR3 contains 14 residues.

This chain connects TRBV27 to TRBJ1-2; weak D call: TRBD1 (5 bases). Trimming cost V 3 bases and J 8 bases, with 19 bases left between them. Germline V gene sequence: CDR1 MNHEY, CDR2 SMNVEV (reference sequence). CDR3 length: 15 residues. Written as DNA, the CDR3 is TGTGCCAGCAGTTTCGCGCCGCCAGGGTCGGGAGGCTACACCTTC. The encoded protein is CASSFAPPGSGGYTF.

V is TRBV20-1 and J is TRBJ2-1; 7 nucleotides line up with TRBD2. CDR3 length: 12 residues. Looked up from germline, CDR1 is DFQATT and CDR2 is SNEGSKA (reference sequence). Losses at the gene ends were 4 bases for V and 7 bases for J; bases not matched to a gene: 4. CDR3 protein: CSANDSGNEQFF. The CDR3, as DNA: TGCAGTGCTAACGATAGCGGGAATGAGCAGTTCTTC.

This clonotype was recorded many times. The gene calls are TRBV28 and TRBJ2-3; 8 bases are a match to TRBD2. The germline V gene encodes CDR1 MDHEN and CDR2 SYDVKM. The ends lost 3 bases at V and 1 base at J; junction bases unmatched: 3. This CDR3 region has 15 residues. The CDR3 DNA reads as TGTGCCAGCAGTTTGACTAGCGACCGCACAGATACGCAGTATTTT. This encodes CASSLTSDRTDTQYF. Variable domain in full (rest from reference TRBV28 and TRBJ2-3): DVKVTQSSRYLVKRTGEKVFLECVQDMDHENMFWYRQDPGLGLRLIYFSYDVKMKEKGDIPEGYSVSREKKERFSLILESASTNQTSMYLCASSLTSDRTDTQYFGPGTRLTVL.

This clonotype has a handful of counts. This CDR3 is CASSIDLGRGKRPQHF. DNA of the CDR3: TGTGCCAGTAGTATAGATTTGGGCAGAGGAAAACGGCCCCAGCATTTT. The rearrangement joins TRBV19 to TRBJ1-5; D uncertain. CDR3 size: 16 residues. Trimming removed 0 bases from V and 9 bases from J, with 18 bases in between. Germline CDR1 and CDR2: LNHDA and SQIVND (reference sequence). Using reference TRBV19 and TRBJ1-5 for the parts outside the CDR3, the full variable domain is DGGITQSPKYLFRKEGQNVTLSCEQNLNHDAMYWYRQDPGQGLRLIYYSQIVNDFQKGDIAEGYSVSREKKESFPLTVTSAQKNPTAFYLCASSIDLGRGKRPQHFGDGTRLSIL.

This clonotype was picked up a small number of times. The chain links TRBV6-1 to TRBJ2-7; no clear D. With 6 bases removed from V and 4 bases from J, the gap between germline ends came to 13 bases. This CDR3 is 13 amino acids long. Germline values: CDR1 MNHNS, CDR2 SASEGT. The CDR3 DNA sequence: TGTGCCAGCAGACCCCCAGGTCTGTACGAGCAGTACTTC. Its protein is CASRPPGLYEQYF.

This chain links TRBV20-1 with TRBJ1-2, with TRBD1 identical over 8 bases. The CDR3 contains 13 residues. The germline V gene encodes CDR1 DFQATT and CDR2 SNEGSKA (reference sequence). V dropped 1 base and J dropped 7; count of bases not matched to a gene: 5. CDR3 nucleotide sequence: TGCAGTGCTAGAGCCCAGGGGGCGCTTGGCTACACCTTC. Amino acid sequence: CSARAQGALGYTF.

This clonotype was seen a handful of times. The J gene is TRBJ1-5, the V gene TRBV19, with a weak D call TRBD1 (6 bases). CDR3 size: 17 residues. Germline V gene sequence: CDR1 LNHDA, CDR2 SQIVND (reference sequence). Trimming left V 2 bases short and J 3 bases short, with 17 bases between. CDR3 amino acids: CASSIPPGAGDNQPQHF. As DNA, the CDR3 is TGTGCCAGTAGTATACCCCCAGGGGCAGGGGACAATCAGCCCCAGCATTTT.

This clonotype was seen many times. The CDR3 nucleotides read TGTGCCAGCTCACCGGACGGAAACAATCAGCCCCAGCATTTT. Its translation: CASSPDGNNQPQHF. The V and J genes are TRBV18 and TRBJ1-5; D is unresolved. V was trimmed by 3 bases and J by 3 bases, leaving 9 bases between them. The CDR3 runs 14 residues. Per germline, CDR1 KGHSH and CDR2 LQKENI.

Ten or more counts support this clonotype. The chain joins TRBV28 to TRBJ2-4, with a possible D match to TRBD1 (6 bases). The germline CDR1 and CDR2 sequences are MDHEN and SYDVKM. CDR3 length: 15 amino acids. The V end lost 2 bases, the J end lost 8 bases, and 16 bases lay between the germline ends. CDR3 nucleotide sequence: TGTGCCAGCAGTTTACCGATTACAGGGCAGGACATTCAGTACTTC. Its translation is CASSLPITGQDIQYF.

This clonotype was detected many times. The rearrangement joins TRBV9 to TRBJ1-1; weak D call: TRBD1 (5 bases). The V end was cut by 0 bases, the J end by 1 base, with 22 bases between. Looked up from germline, CDR1 is SGDLS and CDR2 is YYNGEE. The CDR3 runs to 19 residues. The CDR3 DNA sequence: TGTGCCAGCAGCGTAGGAAGCAGGGCACCCCTATGGGGGAACACTGAAGCTTTCTTT. It translates to CASSVGSRAPLWGNTEAFF.

The rearrangement links TRBV28 to TRBJ2-3; 8 bases align to TRBD2. CDR1 is MDHEN and CDR2 is SYDVKM in the germline V gene. V was clipped by 2 bases and J by 2 bases; unmatched bases: 15. The CDR3 spans 19 residues. The CDR3 is CASSLSGRHTGGPTDTQYF. The CDR3 DNA is TGTGCCAGCAGTTTAAGTGGTCGGCATACGGGAGGGCCCACAGATACGCAGTATTTT.